This TCR beta chain is drawn from a study of cytomegalovirus exposure and HLA in healthy donors. The CDR3 runs to 14 residues. Germline CDR1 reads SNHLY; CDR2 reads FYNNEI. The V gene lost 2 bases and the J gene lost 9 bases, with 14 bases spanning the gap. The method was immunoSEQ multiplex PCR; TCRdb's version includes in-frame clones alone and lacks a portion of them. The profile shows under 250,000 clones, around 78% of them singletons. The TCR originated in a woman aged 18-35 years in good health and CMV-seronegative. Sequencing was done on a sample of PBMCs. The chain carries TRBV2 and TRBJ2-1, with D perhaps matching TRBD1 (5 bases). The chain's CDR3 is CASSEKTWGGEQFF. In DNA form, the CDR3 reads TGTGCCAGCAGTGAAAAGACGTGGGGCGGTGAGCAGTTCTTC.